This record looks at one TCR beta chain sequence and its context. Its specificity is not known. A much bigger clone sits one base away, suggesting this may be a read error. This sample was included in a study of tumor-infiltrating lymphocytes in primary liver carcinoma. Total RNA amounting to around 530 ng was the source from which TCR beta cDNA was made with a constant-region primer. Libraries for TCR beta were built through three nested multiplex PCR rounds, which together made up a slightly modified ARM-PCR procedure. Use of TRBV1-TRBV30 forward primers with a C-beta reverse primer characterized the first two PCR rounds, which lasted about 9 cycles each. One entry per CDR3 protein, called by TCRdb with MiXCR from the multiplex PCR reads. The sample lists a few hundred thousand distinct CDR3 sequences, around 50% occurring once. Study observations and caveats: Unsorted bulk processing meant the study did not compare CD4+ and CD8+ repertoires. The study found tumor-adjacent and tumor-blood pairs overlapped less than tumor region pairs.

Germline CDR1 LGHNA, CDR2 YSLEER. The CDR3 runs 16 residues. They got blood RNA out of unsorted whole blood and also pulled out germline DNA. A sample of approximately 4 milliliters of peripheral blood was taken before surgery. The rearrangement uses TRBV4-3 and TRBJ2-5; 11 positions agree with TRBD2. Specimen: peripheral blood. The origin of this receptor is a young woman with primary liver carcinoma and hepatitis B virus infection. For the CDR3, the DNA is TGCGCCAGCAGCCAAGATCTAGCGGGAGGTGGAGAGACCCAGCACTTC. As protein: CASSQDLAGGGETQHF.